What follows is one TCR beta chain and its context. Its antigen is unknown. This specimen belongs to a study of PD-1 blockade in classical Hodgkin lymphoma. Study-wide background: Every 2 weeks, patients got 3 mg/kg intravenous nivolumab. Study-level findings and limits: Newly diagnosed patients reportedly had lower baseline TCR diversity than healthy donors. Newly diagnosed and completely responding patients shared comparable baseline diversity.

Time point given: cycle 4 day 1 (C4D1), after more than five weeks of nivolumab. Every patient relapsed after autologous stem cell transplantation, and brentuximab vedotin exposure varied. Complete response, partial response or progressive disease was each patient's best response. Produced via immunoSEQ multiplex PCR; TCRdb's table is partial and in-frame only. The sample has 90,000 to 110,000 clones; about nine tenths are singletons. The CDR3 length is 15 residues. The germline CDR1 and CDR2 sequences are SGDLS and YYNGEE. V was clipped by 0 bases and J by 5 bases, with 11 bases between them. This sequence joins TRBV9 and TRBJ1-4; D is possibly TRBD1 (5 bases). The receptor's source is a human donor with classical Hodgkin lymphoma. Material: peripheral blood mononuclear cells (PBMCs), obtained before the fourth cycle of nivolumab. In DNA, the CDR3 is TGTGCCAGCAGCGTAGGAGGTCAGGGAAATGAAAAACTGTTTTTT. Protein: CASSVGGQGNEKLFF.